This TCR beta chain was recorded in a study of molecular identifiers for immune sequencing clone quantification. This CDR3 is 16 amino acids long. TCRdb used MiXCR to reprocess the PCR reads, holding one entry per CDR3 protein. The sample yields more than 450,000 distinct CDR3 sequences, roughly a fifth seen once. This clonotype was counted ten times or more. Material for sequencing was naive CD8+ T cells from blood, with Jurkat cell RNA spiked in. Subset reported: FACS-sorted CD8+CD4-CCR7+CD45RA+ naive T cells. The TCR originated in a human donor in good health. Some libraries in this study had Jurkat cell RNA spiked in. This chain links TRBV21-1 with TRBJ2-4; the table's D gene call, TRBD2, was not cross checked with the DNA. TRBV21-1 represents a pseudogene. The CDR3 DNA reads TGTGCCAGCAGCCTGGGGACCTCTTTGGGCAAAAACATTCAGTACTTC. Translating it yields CASSLGTSLGKNIQYF.